These T cell receptor beta chains were read from a single sample in a study of cytomegalovirus exposure and HLA in healthy donors. The repertoire was sequenced with immunoSEQ multiplex PCR; TCRdb's copy has only in-frame clones and lacks some. Of roughly 88,000 clones in the sample, about three quarters were seen once. Sequenced sample: PBMCs. The receptors were sampled from a man aged 30 to 39 in good health and CMV-seropositive. Both conserved end residues are part of each CDR3. Each record gives: clone size, D gene, V gene, J gene, CDR3 protein, CDR3 DNA. The D gene is left open where the match is weak. Rows may omit the clone size; those that give it use once, few, many or a size class.

-	-	TRBV19	TRBJ1-4	CASSMRQGGNEKLFF	TGTGCCAGTAGTATGAGGCAGGGAGGTAATGAAAAACTGTTTTTT
-	-	TRBV19	TRBJ1-3	CATADSHSGNTIYF	TGTGCCACAGCGGACAGCCATTCTGGAAACACCATATATTTT
-	-	TRBV6-5	TRBJ1-3	CASSYRQDASGNTIYF	TGTGCCAGCAGTTATAGACAGGACGCGTCTGGAAACACCATATATTTT
-	-	TRBV7-9	TRBJ1-1	CASSPPRQLNTEAFF	TGTGCCAGCAGCCCCCCCAGACAGTTAAACACTGAAGCTTTCTTT
-	-	TRBV6-1	TRBJ1-5	CASSELDRTYQPQHF	TGTGCCAGCAGTGAGTTAGACAGGACGTACCAGCCCCAGCATTTT
medium-sized	-	TRBV12-5	TRBJ1-6	CASGTDNRYSPLHF	TGTGCTAGTGGAACAGACAACAGGTATTCACCCCTCCACTTT
once	-	TRBV5-6	TRBJ2-7	CASSLVAREYEQYF	TGTGCCAGCAGCTTGGTCGCCCGGGAGTACGAGCAGTACTTC
-	-	TRBV30	TRBJ2-7	CAWSASSYEQYF	TGTGCCTGGAGTGCGAGCTCCTACGAGCAGTACTTC
-	TRBD2	TRBV9	TRBJ2-3	CASSGTSGLTDTQYF	TGTGCCAGCAGCGGGACTAGCGGACTCACAGATACGCAGTATTTT
-	TRBD1	TRBV7-9	TRBJ1-2	CASTRRDRGMRGYTF	TGTGCCAGCACCCGACGGGACAGGGGAATGAGAGGCTACACCTTC
-	-	TRBV6-5	TRBJ2-7	CASKATLRAEQYF	TGTGCCAGCAAAGCGACGCTCCGAGCCGAGCAGTACTTC
-	TRBD1	TRBV28	TRBJ2-5	CASSPSPGQGVKETQYF	TGTGCCAGCAGTCCGTCCCCGGGACAGGGGGTTAAAGAGACCCAGTACTTC
-	-	TRBV7-2	TRBJ2-2	CASADFGELFF	TGTGCCAGCGCAGACTTCGGGGAGCTGTTTTTT
-	-	TRBV5-6	TRBJ1-2	CASSPAQGSNYGYTF	TGTGCCAGCAGCCCGGCCCAGGGATCTAACTATGGCTACACCTTC
-	TRBD1	TRBV19	TRBJ1-1	CATALTGMNTEAFF	TGTGCCACCGCACTGACAGGGATGAACACTGAAGCTTTCTTT
-	TRBD1	TRBV6-5	TRBJ2-2	CATTTRGPGELFF	TGTGCCACCACCACTAGGGGGCCCGGGGAGCTGTTTTTT
-	-	TRBV25-1	TRBJ2-7	CAVLRDTSYEQYF	TGTGCCGTCCTCCGGGACACCTCCTACGAGCAGTACTTC
once	-	TRBV15	TRBJ2-2	CATSRALPTNTGELFF	TGTGCCACCAGCAGAGCCTTACCTACGAACACCGGGGAGCTGTTTTTT
-	-	TRBV18	TRBJ1-2	CASSLEGVYGYTF	TGTGCCAGCTCCCTTGAAGGGGTATATGGCTACACCTTC
once	TRBD2	TRBV7-2	TRBJ2-7	CASSLSGGSSYEQYF	TGTGCCAGCAGCTTAAGTGGCGGGAGCTCCTACGAGCAGTACTTC
-	TRBD1	TRBV5-1	TRBJ1-2	CASSWNRDRGHQGYTF	TGCGCCAGCAGCTGGAACCGGGACAGGGGCCACCAAGGCTACACCTTC
few	-	TRBV9	TRBJ1-4	CASALGLATPGSEKLFF	TGTGCCTCCGCGCTTGGCTTGGCGACACCCGGGAGTGAAAAACTGTTTTTT
-	-	TRBV5-6	TRBJ1-4	CASRAKIATNEKLFF	TGTGCCAGCAGAGCGAAGATTGCAACTAATGAAAAACTGTTTTTT
-	-	TRBV5-4	TRBJ1-1	CASSLGGEKTEAFF	TGTGCCAGCAGCTTGGGGGGAGAGAAAACTGAAGCTTTCTTT
-	-	TRBV6-5	TRBJ1-5	CASSYSGDINQPQHF	TGTGCCAGCAGTTACTCGGGGGACATAAATCAGCCCCAGCATTTT
-	TRBD1	TRBV10-3	TRBJ2-1	CAITKSTGYNEQFF	TGTGCCATCACCAAATCGACAGGGTACAATGAGCAGTTCTTC
-	TRBD1	TRBV18	TRBJ1-1	CASSPGLQGDTEAFF	TGTGCCAGCTCACCGGGTCTGCAGGGGGACACTGAAGCTTTCTTT
-	-	TRBV27	TRBJ2-5	CASSNGGTPQETQYF	TGTGCCAGCAGTAACGGAGGGACCCCCCAAGAGACCCAGTACTTC
-	TRBD1	TRBV5-6	TRBJ2-1	CASSSLDRGEQFF	TGTGCCAGCAGCTCGTTGGACAGGGGTGAGCAGTTCTTC
-	TRBD2	TRBV18	TRBJ2-5	CASSAAGTSGQETQYF	TGTGCCAGCTCAGCAGCGGGGACTAGCGGCCAAGAGACCCAGTACTTC
few	TRBD2	TRBV27	TRBJ2-1	CASSLKGEGGLTYNEQFF	TGTGCCAGCAGTTTAAAAGGGGAGGGAGGCCTAACCTACAATGAGCAGTTCTTC
-	-	TRBV28	TRBJ2-7	CASRGDSWYEQYF	TGTGCCAGCAGAGGGGACTCGTGGTACGAGCAGTACTTC
-	-	TRBV7-2	TRBJ2-1	CASSLGGQSYNEQFF	TGTGCCAGCAGCTTAGGCGGCCAGTCCTACAATGAGCAGTTCTTC
-	TRBD1	TRBV5-4	TRBJ1-4	CASSVGQGVTNEKLFF	TGTGCCAGCAGCGTGGGACAGGGGGTGACTAATGAAAAACTGTTTTTT
-	TRBD2	TRBV11-2	TRBJ2-1	CASTAGVSVVNEQFF	TGTGCCAGCACCGCGGGGGTTAGCGTCGTCAATGAGCAGTTCTTC
-	-	TRBV6-6	TRBJ2-7	CASSYVPTYEQYF	TGTGCCAGCAGTTACGTACCGACATACGAGCAGTACTTC
-	-	TRBV10-1	TRBJ2-1	CASYPEQFF	TGCGCCAGTTATCCGGAGCAGTTCTTC
-	-	TRBV27	TRBJ2-7	CASEPRGGGSEQYF	TGTGCCAGCGAGCCCAGGGGCGGTGGGAGCGAGCAGTACTTC
-	TRBD1	TRBV9	TRBJ2-7	CASSDSGGHEQYF	TGTGCCAGCAGCGATTCAGGGGGACACGAGCAGTACTTC
-	TRBD1	TRBV2	TRBJ1-1	CASRERRDRSAEAFF	TGTGCCAGCAGGGAGCGCCGGGACAGGTCTGCTGAAGCTTTCTTT
-	-	TRBV14	TRBJ1-1	CASSQSGTPEAFF	TGTGCCAGCAGCCAGTCCGGGACTCCTGAAGCTTTCTTT
-	-	TRBV7-6	TRBJ1-1	CASSLQGANTEAFF	TGTGCCAGCAGCTTACAGGGTGCGAACACTGAAGCTTTCTTT
-	-	TRBV7-3	TRBJ1-1	CASSPSTGTEAFF	TGTGCCAGCAGCCCAAGTACAGGCACTGAAGCTTTCTTT
-	TRBD1	TRBV4-3	TRBJ1-4	CASSPARGRFEKLFF	TGCGCCAGCAGCCCCGCGAGGGGGCGGTTTGAAAAACTGTTTTTT
-	-	TRBV19	TRBJ1-5	CAIPTGGDQPQHF	TGTGCCATACCGACGGGAGGAGATCAGCCCCAGCATTTT
-	TRBD1	TRBV19	TRBJ2-5	CASSRPGQGKRETQYF	TGTGCCAGTAGCAGACCCGGACAGGGTAAACGAGAGACCCAGTACTTC
-	-	TRBV6-6	TRBJ2-5	CASSRRGFQETQYF	TGTGCCAGCAGCCGAAGGGGTTTCCAAGAGACCCAGTACTTC
-	-	TRBV5-1	TRBJ1-1	CASSGGVRSSAEAFF	TGCGCCAGCAGCGGGGGGGTCCGGTCCAGCGCTGAAGCTTTCTTT
once	-	TRBV7-9	TRBJ1-1	CSSSSPREAFF	TGTTCCAGCAGCTCCCCCCGGGAGGCTTTCTTT